The 21 T cell receptor beta chains below come from one sample, sequenced in a study of molecular identifiers for immune sequencing clone quantification. MiXCR, applied by TCRdb to the PCR reads, yields one record per CDR3 protein. The sample lists 550,000 to 750,000 distinct CDR3 sequences, roughly 21% occurring once. Sequenced input: naive CD8+ T cells from blood, with Jurkat cell RNA spiked in. Subset reported: FACS-sorted CD8+CD4-CCR7+CD45RA+ naive T cells. The receptors originated from a human donor in good health. Some libraries in this study had Jurkat cell RNA spiked in.

In the case of this clonotype: A single base separates this from a much larger clone, so it may be a read error. The V and J genes are TRBV3-1 and TRBJ2-3; D gene ambiguous. CDR1 is LGHDT and CDR2 is YNNKEL in the germline V gene (reference sequence). There are 13 residues in the CDR3. CDR3 DNA: TGTGCCAGCAGCCAAGAATTAATCAATACGCAGTGTTTT. This codes for CASSQELINTQCF.

V gene TRBV20-1 combines with J gene TRBJ1-2; 9 bases fit TRBD1. The ends lost 3 bases at V and 6 bases at J; junction bases unmatched: 2. The CDR3 is 12 amino acids. In germline, CDR1 is DFQATT, CDR2 SNEGSKA (reference sequence). CDR3 residues: CSARGQGDGYTF. The DNA of the CDR3 is TGCAGTGCTAGGGGACAGGGTGATGGCTACACCTTC.

This clonotype was seen at least ten times. The chain has TRBV28 and TRBJ1-2, with D unresolved. CDR3 size: 12 residues. V was shortened by 0 bases and J by 7 bases, with 6 bases between the two germline ends. Germline values: CDR1 MDHEN, CDR2 SYDVKM. CDR3 in DNA: TGTGCCAGCAGTTTATGGGTTGGTGGCTACACCTTC. The encoded protein is CASSLWVGGYTF.

In the case of this clonotype: Being one base from a much bigger clone, this may be a read error. The rearrangement joins TRBV7-9 to TRBJ2-3; D may match TRBD1 or TRBD2 (5 bases each). The CDR3 extends over 12 amino acids. Germline V gives CDR1 SEHNR, CDR2 FQNEAQ (reference sequence). CDR3 nucleotide sequence: TGTGCCAGCAGCTCGGGACCGGCCACGCGGTATTTT. Protein: CASSSGPATRYF.

This clonotype appeared a single time. A much larger clonotype is one base distant, so this may be a read error. The chain uses TRBV7-9 and TRBJ2-7; 7 nucleotides agree with TRBD1. From germline, CDR1 is SEHNR and CDR2 FQNEAQ (reference sequence). CDR3 length: 16 amino acids. CDR3 sequence (DNA): TGTGTCAGCAGCTTAGCCCTGGGACAGAATCGCTACGAGCAGTACTTC. It yields the protein CVSSLALGQNRYEQYF. The whole variable domain, filled in from reference TRBV7-9 and TRBJ2-7, reads DTGVSQNPRHKITKRGQNVTFRCDPISEHNRLYWYRQTLGQGPEFLTYFQNEAQLEKSRLLSDRFSAERPKGSFSTLEIQRTEQGDSAMYLCVSSLALGQNRYEQYFGPGTRLTVT.

This clonotype appeared a few times. This chain uses TRBV30 with TRBJ1-2, with 7 bases fitting TRBD1. Germline trimming cut 0 bases from V and 6 bases from J; bases unmatched to any gene: 10. CDR3 length: 15 residues. Germline-derived CDR1 and CDR2 are GTSNPN and SVGIG (reference sequence). CDR3 in amino acids: CAWSVLGGGGDGYTF. The CDR3, as DNA: TGTGCCTGGAGTGTACTAGGGGGCGGAGGCGATGGCTACACCTTC.

The count of this clonotype is one. This sequence may be a read error, since a much larger clone differs from it by one base. CDR3 protein: CASSLVGIQETLYF. As DNA, the CDR3 is TGTGCCAGCAGCTTAGTAGGTATTCAAGAGACCCTGTACTTC. The chain combines TRBV7-9 with TRBJ2-5; no definite D call. The CDR3 has 14 residues. Germline CDR1 is SEHNR and CDR2 is FQNEAQ (reference sequence).

A word on this clonotype: A much larger clonotype is one base distant, so this may be a read error. V gene TRBV14 combines with J gene TRBJ1-3; no clear D. This CDR3 contains 16 residues. Germline values: CDR1 SGHDN, CDR2 FVKESK. CDR3 DNA: TGTGTCAGCAGTGTCGATTGGGGTCGCTCTGGAAACACCATATATTTT. Protein: CVSSVDWGRSGNTIYF.

Ten or more counts support this clonotype. The chain has TRBV29-1 and TRBJ2-5; TRBD2 matches at 12 bases. CDR3 length equals 17 residues. Trimming at V came to 6 bases and at J to 0 bases, leaving 11 bases not matched to a gene. CDR1 is SQVTM and CDR2 is ANQGSEA in the germline V gene. The CDR3 bases are TGCAGCGTCCTGACTAGCGGGGGAGCTAAGTACCAAGAGACCCAGTACTTC. Amino acid sequence: CSVLTSGGAKYQETQYF.

This clonotype was detected many times. This rearrangement joins TRBV7-9 to TRBJ2-1, with D maybe TRBD2 (6 bases). Germline V gene lookup returns CDR1 SEHNR and CDR2 FQNEAQ (reference sequence). Trimming stripped 11 bases from V and 9 bases from J, with 23 bases between. CDR3 length: 14 amino acids. The CDR3 is CASSPSGVGGEQFF. In DNA, the CDR3 is TGTGCCTCTTCCCCGAGTGGAGTCGGGGGTGAGCAGTTCTTC.

CDR3 sequence reads: CSATYPSGGQKTQYF. The CDR3 DNA is TGCAGTGCTACCTATCCTAGCGGGGGGCAAAAGACCCAGTACTTC. The V call is TRBV20-1, the J call TRBJ2-5; 11 bases align to TRBD2. This CDR3 region has 15 residues. Germline lookup yields CDR1 DFQATT and CDR2 SNEGSKA (reference sequence). V lost 4 bases and J lost 6; bases outside the gene matches: 10.

This clonotype was counted at least ten times. The rearrangement uses TRBV4-1 and TRBJ1-1; D gene uncertain. This CDR3 contains 16 residues. Per the germline V gene, CDR1 is MGHRA and CDR2 is YSYEKL. Trimming shortened V by 3 bases and J by 1 base, and 15 bases separated the two germline ends. The CDR3 loop reads CASSQEDFGRNTEAFF. The CDR3 coding sequence is TGCGCCAGCAGCCAGGAAGACTTCGGAAGGAACACTGAAGCTTTCTTT.

The table lists this clonotype with many counts. The chain recombines TRBV29-1 with TRBJ2-1, with D possibly being TRBD1 or TRBD2 (6 bases each). The CDR3 spans 13 residues. From germline, CDR1 is SQVTM and CDR2 ANQGSEA. The V and J ends lost 2 bases and 7 bases respectively, with 12 bases between them. CDR3 nucleotides: TGCAGCGTTGAACGTCTAGGGGGGAATGAGCAGTTCTTC. Amino acids: CSVERLGGNEQFF.

Many counts were recorded for this clonotype. The J gene is TRBJ1-1, the V gene TRBV12-3 or TRBV12-4, with unresolved D. This CDR3 is 14 amino acids long. Between the trimmed V and J ends, which lost 3 bases and 5 bases, there was a span of 13 bases. CDR3 region: CASSFIQSMTEAFF. As DNA, the CDR3 is TGTGCCAGCAGTTTTATTCAGAGTATGACTGAAGCTTTCTTT.

This clonotype was seen at least ten times. DNA of the CDR3: TGTGCCATCGAGAGGGGGGGCGTCACTGAAGCTTTCTTT. It yields the protein CAIERGGVTEAFF. The genes are TRBV7-9 and TRBJ1-1; tentative D call: TRBD1 (6 bases). V was cut by 10 bases and J by 4 bases, with 16 bases left in between. The CDR3 extends over 13 amino acids. Germline V gives CDR1 SEHNR, CDR2 FQNEAQ (reference sequence). Based on the CDR3 plus reference TRBV7-9 and TRBJ1-1, the full variable domain is DTGVSQNPRHKITKRGQNVTFRCDPISEHNRLYWYRQTLGQGPEFLTYFQNEAQLEKSRLLSDRFSAERPKGSFSTLEIQRTEQGDSAMYLCAIERGGVTEAFFGQGTRLTVV.

The chain is built from TRBV30 and TRBJ1-2; no definite D call. The CDR3 contains 13 residues. Deletions cut 0 bases from V and 4 bases from J, with 9 bases between. Germline assignment: CDR1 GTSNPN and CDR2 SVGIG (reference sequence). This CDR3 is CAWSVSWVYGYTF. The CDR3 DNA sequence: TGTGCCTGGAGTGTTAGCTGGGTCTATGGCTACACCTTC.

Regarding this clonotype: Being one base from a much bigger clone, this may be a read error. This rearrangement joins TRBV5-3 to TRBJ2-5; 8 nucleotides align to TRBD2. TRBV5-3 is assigned to the ORF class and has an uncertain function. This CDR3 region has 15 residues. In DNA form, the CDR3 reads TGTGCCAGCAGCTTGGGAACGGGGGGGCCCACGGTCCAGTACTTC. Amino acids: CASSLGTGGPTVQYF.

The V and J genes are TRBV5-1 and TRBJ2-3, with a tentative D call TRBD2 (5 bases). Trimming pared 9 bases from V and 2 bases from J, leaving 16 bases between. Germline-derived CDR1 and CDR2 are SGHRS and YFSETQ. The CDR3 runs 14 residues. The CDR3 DNA is TGCGCCACCTCGGACTGGGGATACACAGATACGCAGTATTTT. Protein product: CATSDWGYTDTQYF. Using reference TRBV5-1 and TRBJ2-3 for the parts outside the CDR3, the full variable domain is KAGVTQTPRYLIKTRGQQVTLSCSPISGHRSVSWYQQTPGQGLQFLFEYFSETQRNKGNFPGRFSGRQFSNSRSEMNVSTLELGDSALYLCATSDWGYTDTQYFGPGTRLTVL.

This sequence joins TRBV6-2 or TRBV6-3 and TRBJ2-7; tentatively, D is TRBD1 (5 bases). Germline values: CDR1 MNHEY, CDR2 SVGEGT. This CDR3 has 15 amino acids. V gave up 0 bases and J gave up 3 bases, with 12 bases separating them. CDR3 amino acids: CASSYSLQGNYEQYF. The DNA for the CDR3 is TGTGCCAGCAGTTACTCTCTTCAGGGAAACTACGAGCAGTACTTC.

This clonotype was picked up many times. The rearrangement links TRBV12-3 or TRBV12-4 to TRBJ1-1; a possible D gene is TRBD1 (6 bases). The CDR3 is made up of 16 amino acids. The ends were cut back, 4 bases at V and 3 bases at J, with 18 bases in the middle. The CDR3 DNA is TGTGCCAGCAGTTCCGCCTTGGGGGCGGGGGACACTGAAGCTTTCTTT. Translation gives CASSSALGAGDTEAFF.

Comments on this clonotype: A much larger clonotype is one base distant, so this may be a read error. J is TRBJ2-1 and V is TRBV24-1; the D call may be TRBD1 or TRBD2 (5 bases each). The germline gives CDR1 KGHDR, CDR2 SFDVKD. The CDR3 length is 14 residues. CDR3 sequence reads: CATCDLTGRGEQFF. The CDR3 DNA sequence: TGTGCCACCTGTGATTTAACAGGACGGGGTGAGCAGTTCTTC.